These 10 T cell receptor beta chains were all obtained from the same sample, sequenced in a study of blood T cell repertoires in COVID-19. Produced via immunoSEQ multiplex PCR; TCRdb's table is partial and in-frame only. There are almost 350,000 clones in the sample; roughly 86% occur only once, and under 1.2% lies in the top ten. Sample: PBMCs or T cells enriched from blood (not recorded which). All receptors come from a woman younger than 45 who had been exposed to COVID-19.

The chain links TRBV21-1 to TRBJ2-2; TRBD1 is the table's D call, not checked against the DNA. TRBV21-1 is given as a pseudogene. The CDR3 runs to 16 residues. CDR3 sequence: CASSKEEGTATGELFF. DNA for the CDR3: TGTGCCAGCAGCAAAGAGGAAGGGACAGCTACCGGGGAGCTGTTTTTT.

A few counts support this clone. The rearrangement joins TRBV19 to TRBJ1-2, with a weak D call TRBD1 (5 bases). The CDR3 totals 15 residues. Trimming pared 5 bases from V and 2 bases from J, leaving 15 bases between. CDR1 and CDR2 (germline): LNHDA, SQIVND (reference sequence). The CDR3 sequence: CASSGLVGHNYGYTF. DNA for the CDR3: TGTGCCAGTAGTGGCCTTGTGGGGCACAACTATGGCTACACCTTC.

This chain joins TRBV28 and TRBJ2-7; TRBD1 is a possible D gene (7 bases). This CDR3 is built from 16 residues. Germline V gene data show CDR1 as MDHEN and CDR2 as SYDVKM. The V end was cut by 1 base, the J end by 3 bases, with 16 bases between. The CDR3 DNA reads as TGTGCCAGCAGTTTATTCCCCCGGCAGGGGGGCTACGAGCAGTACTTC. Its translation is CASSLFPRQGGYEQYF. Full variable domain (rest looked up from reference TRBV28 and TRBJ2-7): DVKVTQSSRYLVKRTGEKVFLECVQDMDHENMFWYRQDPGLGLRLIYFSYDVKMKEKGDIPEGYSVSREKKERFSLILESASTNQTSMYLCASSLFPRQGGYEQYFGPGTRLTVT.

V usage is TRBV12-3 or TRBV12-4 and J usage is TRBJ1-4; no clear D gene. Trimming stripped 6 bases from V and 4 bases from J, with 9 bases between. The CDR3 runs to 13 residues. In DNA form, the CDR3 reads TGTGCCAGCAGGGGTGGGCTTAATGAAAAACTGTTTTTT. This encodes CASRGGLNEKLFF.

The rearrangement uses TRBV19 and TRBJ2-6; possible D gene TRBD1, 6 bases. V dropped 3 bases and J dropped 2 bases, with 11 bases sitting between them. Germline V CDR1 and CDR2: LNHDA, SQIVND (reference sequence). This CDR3 has 16 amino acids. The CDR3 reads CASSMNRVPGANVLTF. CDR3 nucleotides: TGTGCCAGTAGTATGAACAGGGTTCCTGGGGCCAACGTCCTGACTTTC.

V is TRBV6-1 and J is TRBJ1-1, with D unclear. CDR1 and CDR2 (germline): MNHNS, SASEGT. V lost 1 base and J lost 7, with 10 bases in between. The CDR3 is 13 amino acids. CDR3 residues: CASSEGPENEAFF. The CDR3 coding sequence is TGTGCCAGCAGTGAAGGGCCAGAAAATGAAGCTTTCTTT.

This clone has only a few counts. This chain uses TRBV4-1 with TRBJ2-1; 9 bases align to TRBD2. V shed 4 bases, J shed 10 bases, and the junction held 8 bases outside the gene matches. The CDR3 runs 14 residues. In germline, CDR1 is MGHRA, CDR2 YSYEKL. CDR3 sequence (DNA): TGCGCCAGCAGCCCAGAGGGACTAGCTGACGAGCAGTTCTTC. The encoded protein is CASSPEGLADEQFF.

The chain carries TRBV19 and TRBJ2-5; the D gene is possibly TRBD2 (5 bases). V shed 5 bases and J shed 4 bases, with 14 bases lying between them. This CDR3 comprises 14 residues. Germline V gene data show CDR1 as LNHDA and CDR2 as SQIVND (reference sequence). CDR3 sequence: CASSHGWRAETQYF. The CDR3 coding sequence is TGTGCCAGTAGTCACGGGTGGCGGGCAGAGACCCAGTACTTC. The entire variable domain, with the rest obtained from reference TRBV19 and TRBJ2-5, is as follows: DGGITQSPKYLFRKEGQNVTLSCEQNLNHDAMYWYRQDPGQGLRLIYYSQIVNDFQKGDIAEGYSVSREKKESFPLTVTSAQKNPTAFYLCASSHGWRAETQYFGPGTRLLVL.

This rearrangement joins TRBV25-1 to TRBJ2-1; tentative D call: TRBD1 (5 bases). CDR1 is MGHDK and CDR2 is SYGVNS in the germline V gene. Trimming pared 3 bases from V and 7 bases from J, leaving 13 bases between. CDR3 length equals 14 residues. The CDR3 loop is CASSDVVKGNEQFF. CDR3 bases: TGTGCCAGCAGTGACGTGGTTAAGGGGAATGAGCAGTTCTTC.

V usage is TRBV7-2 and J usage is TRBJ2-1; 7 bases are a match to TRBD2. The germline gives CDR1 SGHTA, CDR2 FQGNSA. CDR3 size: 15 residues. Trimming took 5 bases from V and 9 from J; bases not matched to a gene: 13. The CDR3 sequence is CASSPTSAPVGEQFF. CDR3 in DNA: TGTGCCAGCAGCCCCACTAGCGCTCCTGTGGGTGAGCAGTTCTTC.